This T cell receptor beta chain was recorded in a study of blood T cell repertoires in COVID-19. Whole-study context: The United States, Italy and Spain were the sources of the acute and convalescent COVID-19 samples. The analysed material was cDNA or gDNA that came from T cells, B-cell-depleted T cells, or PBMCs.

Per the original methods: Estimation of nucleated cell counts was performed using reference gene primer amplification. This table comes from immunoSEQ multiplex PCR, and its TCRdb copy is limited to in-frame clones, with some not included. For V, J and clone size, that table is used; D and trimming come from the DNA. The data hold about 32,000 clones, with approximately 83% observed a single time. The CDR3 runs to 18 residues. V was cut by 0 bases and J by 1 base, with 18 bases left in between. The chain uses TRBV23-1 and TRBJ2-5, with D possibly TRBD1 on 6 matching bases. TRBV23-1 is an open reading frame, and its role is uncertain. The sample taken for sequencing was peripheral blood. The receptor was isolated from a woman aged 80 or over with active or convalescent COVID-19. CDR3 protein: CASSQSPVPGQLQETQYF. CDR3 sequence (DNA): TGCGCCAGCAGTCAATCGCCCGTCCCAGGACAGCTCCAAGAGACCCAGTACTTC.